This T cell receptor (beta chain) originates from a study of PD-1 blockade in classical Hodgkin lymphoma. Note on this clone: Antigen: not known.

Germline assignment: CDR1 MNHEY and CDR2 SVGAGI. Trimming removed 6 bases at V and 3 bases at J, with 14 bases between. The length of the CDR3 is 14 residues. Sequencing was performed with immunoSEQ multiplex PCR; in TCRdb, only in-frame clones are kept and a portion is missing. The table lists 35,000 to 50,000 clones, about 70% of them singletons. The patients all showed relapse after autologous stem cell transplantation, while their brentuximab vedotin exposure varied. Regarding the study as a whole: Whoever responded completely had baseline diversity much like that seen in newly diagnosed patients.

This material consisted of peripheral blood mononuclear cells (PBMCs), taken at baseline. The source is a human donor with classical Hodgkin lymphoma. The V gene is TRBV6-5, the J gene TRBJ1-1; a possible D gene is TRBD1 (5 bases). CDR3 DNA: TGTGCCAGCAGGAAAACAGGAGGAGACACTGAAGCTTTCTTT. Protein: CASRKTGGDTEAFF.